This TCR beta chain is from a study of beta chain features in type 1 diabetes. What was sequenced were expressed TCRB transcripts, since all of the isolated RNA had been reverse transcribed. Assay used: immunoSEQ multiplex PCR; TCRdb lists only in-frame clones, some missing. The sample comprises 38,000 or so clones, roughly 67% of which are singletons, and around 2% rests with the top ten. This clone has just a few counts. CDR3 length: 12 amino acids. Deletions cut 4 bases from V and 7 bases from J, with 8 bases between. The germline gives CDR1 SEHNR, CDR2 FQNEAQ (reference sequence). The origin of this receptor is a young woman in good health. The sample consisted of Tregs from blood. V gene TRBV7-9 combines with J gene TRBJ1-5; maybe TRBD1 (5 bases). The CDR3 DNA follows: TGTGCCAGCAGCTCAAGGGGACAGCCCCAGCATTTT. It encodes CASSSRGQPQHF.